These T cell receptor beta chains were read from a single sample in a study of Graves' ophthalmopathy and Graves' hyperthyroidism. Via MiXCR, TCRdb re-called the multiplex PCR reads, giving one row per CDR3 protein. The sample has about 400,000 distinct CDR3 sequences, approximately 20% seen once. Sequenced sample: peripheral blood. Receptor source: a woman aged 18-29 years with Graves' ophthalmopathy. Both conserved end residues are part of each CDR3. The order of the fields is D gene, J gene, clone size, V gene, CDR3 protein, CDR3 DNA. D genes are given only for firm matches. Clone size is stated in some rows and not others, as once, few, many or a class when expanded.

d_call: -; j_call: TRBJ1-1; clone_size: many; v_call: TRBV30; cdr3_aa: CAWSTLGGLNTEAFF; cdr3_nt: TGTGCCTGGAGCACATTGGGGGGGCTCAACACTGAAGCTTTCTTT
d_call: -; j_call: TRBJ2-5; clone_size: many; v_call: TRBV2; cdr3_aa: CASHRDSQETQYF; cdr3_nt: TGTGCCAGCCACCGGGACTCGCAAGAGACCCAGTACTTC
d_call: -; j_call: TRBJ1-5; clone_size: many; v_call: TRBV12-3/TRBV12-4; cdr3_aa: CASNRDIDQPQHF; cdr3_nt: TGTGCCAGCAACCGGGACATCGATCAGCCCCAGCATTTT
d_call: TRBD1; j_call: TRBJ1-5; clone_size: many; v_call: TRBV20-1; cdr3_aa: CSAREPGGTAVKPQHF; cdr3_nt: TGCAGTGCTAGAGAGCCTGGCGGGACAGCGGTCAAGCCCCAGCATTTT
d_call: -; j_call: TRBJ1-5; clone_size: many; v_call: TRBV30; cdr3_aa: CAWSPQHNQPQHF; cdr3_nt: TGTGCCTGGAGTCCTCAACACAATCAGCCCCAGCATTTT
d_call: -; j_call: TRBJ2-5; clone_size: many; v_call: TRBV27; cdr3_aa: CASSPDGGPRETQYF; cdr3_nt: TGTGCCAGCAGCCCCGATGGGGGTCCCCGAGAGACCCAGTACTTC
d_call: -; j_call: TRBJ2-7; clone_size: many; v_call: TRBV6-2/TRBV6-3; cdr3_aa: CASSQRRSPYEQYF; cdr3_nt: TGTGCCAGCAGCCAAAGGAGATCGCCCTACGAGCAGTACTTC
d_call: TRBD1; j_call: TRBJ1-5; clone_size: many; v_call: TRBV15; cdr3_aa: CATSKGQGDQPQHF; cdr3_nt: TGTGCCACCAGCAAAGGACAGGGGGATCAGCCCCAGCATTTT
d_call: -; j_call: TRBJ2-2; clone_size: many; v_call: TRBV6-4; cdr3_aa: CASTPLHLADWDTGELFF; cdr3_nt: TGTGCCAGCACCCCCCTCCACCTAGCCGATTGGGACACCGGGGAGCTGTTTTTT
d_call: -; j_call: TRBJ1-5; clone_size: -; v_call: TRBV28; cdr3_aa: CASSRYRGGLNNQPQHF; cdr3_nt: TGTGCCAGCAGCCGTTATCGGGGCGGGTTAAACAATCAGCCCCAGCATTTT